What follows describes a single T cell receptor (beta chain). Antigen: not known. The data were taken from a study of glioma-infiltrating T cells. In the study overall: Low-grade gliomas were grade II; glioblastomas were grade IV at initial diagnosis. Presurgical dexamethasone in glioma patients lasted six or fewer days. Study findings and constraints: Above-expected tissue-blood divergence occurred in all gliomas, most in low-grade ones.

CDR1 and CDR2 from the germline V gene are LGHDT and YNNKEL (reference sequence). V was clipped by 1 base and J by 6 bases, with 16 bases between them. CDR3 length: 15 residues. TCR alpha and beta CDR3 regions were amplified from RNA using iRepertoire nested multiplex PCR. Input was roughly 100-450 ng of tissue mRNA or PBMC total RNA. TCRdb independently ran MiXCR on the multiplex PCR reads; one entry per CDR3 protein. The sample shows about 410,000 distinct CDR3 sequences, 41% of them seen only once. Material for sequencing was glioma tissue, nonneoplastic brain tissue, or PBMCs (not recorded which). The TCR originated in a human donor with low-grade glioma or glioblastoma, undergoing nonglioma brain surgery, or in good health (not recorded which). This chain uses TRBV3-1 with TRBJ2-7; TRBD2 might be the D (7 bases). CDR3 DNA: TGTGCCAGCAGCCAAGTACCTAGGGGGGGGGTCGAGCAGTACTTC. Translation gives CASSQVPRGGVEQYF.